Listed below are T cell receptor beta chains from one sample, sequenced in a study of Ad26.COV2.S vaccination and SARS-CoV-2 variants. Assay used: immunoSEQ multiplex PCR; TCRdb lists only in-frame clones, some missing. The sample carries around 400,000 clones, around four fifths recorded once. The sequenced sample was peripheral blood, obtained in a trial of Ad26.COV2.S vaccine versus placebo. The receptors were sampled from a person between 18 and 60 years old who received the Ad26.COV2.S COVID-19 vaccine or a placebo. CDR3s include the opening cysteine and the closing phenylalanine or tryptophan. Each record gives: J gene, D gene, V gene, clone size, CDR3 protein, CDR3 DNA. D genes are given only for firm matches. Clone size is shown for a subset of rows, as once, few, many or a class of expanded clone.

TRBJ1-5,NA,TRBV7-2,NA,CASSLAAFSNQPQHF,TGTGCCAGCAGCTTAGCGGCCTTTAGCAATCAGCCCCAGCATTTT
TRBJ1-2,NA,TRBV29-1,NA,CSVERQGGYTF,TGCAGCGTTGAGCGGCAGGGAGGATACACCTTC
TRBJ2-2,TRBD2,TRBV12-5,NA,CASYDTGGGTGELFF,TGTGCTAGTTACGACACGGGAGGAGGGACCGGGGAGCTGTTTTTT
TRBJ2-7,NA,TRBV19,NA,CASSTAGAYEQYF,TGTGCCAGTAGTACCGCCGGGGCCTACGAGCAGTACTTC
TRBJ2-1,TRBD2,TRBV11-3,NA,CASTPGRGPYNEQFF,TGTGCCAGCACCCCGGGGAGGGGACCCTACAATGAGCAGTTCTTC
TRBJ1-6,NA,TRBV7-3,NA,CASSLRGGSYNSPLHF,TGTGCCAGCAGCTTAAGGGGAGGCTCCTATAATTCACCCCTCCACTTT
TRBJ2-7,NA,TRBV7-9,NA,CASTQRADEQYF,TGTGCCAGCACCCAGCGCGCTGACGAGCAGTACTTC
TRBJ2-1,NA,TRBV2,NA,CASSDPSESYNEQFF,TGTGCCAGCAGTGACCCCAGCGAGTCCTACAATGAGCAGTTCTTC
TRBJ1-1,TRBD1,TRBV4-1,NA,CASRDRDRGKVAFF,TGCGCCAGCAGGGACCGGGACAGGGGGAAGGTTGCTTTCTTT
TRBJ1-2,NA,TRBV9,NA,CASSVEVGHSYGYTF,TGTGCCAGCAGCGTAGAGGTGGGACATTCCTATGGCTACACCTTC
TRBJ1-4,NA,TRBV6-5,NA,CASSSGTDNEELFF,TGTGCCAGCAGCTCCGGGACGGATAATGAAGAACTGTTTTTT
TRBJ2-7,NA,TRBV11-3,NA,CASSEWDVLYEQYF,TGTGCCAGCAGCGAGTGGGATGTTTTGTACGAGCAGTACTTC
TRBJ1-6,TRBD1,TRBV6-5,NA,CASSRGTATLSPLHF,TGTGCCAGCAGTCGAGGGACAGCTACTTTATCACCCCTCCACTTT
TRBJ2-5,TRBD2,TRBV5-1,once,CASSLGLAGAGETQYF,TGCGCCAGCAGCTTGGGCCTAGCGGGAGCGGGAGAGACCCAGTACTTC
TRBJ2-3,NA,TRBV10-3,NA,CAIRSTDTQYF,TGTGCCATCAGATCAACGGATACGCAGTATTTT
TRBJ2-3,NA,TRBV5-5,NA,CASSSGLSTDTQYF,TGTGCCAGCAGCTCAGGACTAAGCACAGATACGCAGTATTTT
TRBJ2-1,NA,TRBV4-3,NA,CASSQEYARQNEQFF,TGCGCCAGCAGCCAAGAATATGCCAGGCAGAATGAGCAGTTCTTC
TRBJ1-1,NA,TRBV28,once,CATKLTFEAFF,TGTGCCACCAAGTTGACATTTGAAGCTTTCTTT
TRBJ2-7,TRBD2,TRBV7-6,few,CASSPNTGGTSGNEQYF,TGTGCCAGCAGCCCTAACACAGGAGGGACTAGCGGCAACGAGCAGTACTTC
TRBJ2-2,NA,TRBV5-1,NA,CASSYGTTNTGELFF,TGCGCCAGCAGCTACGGGACGACGAACACCGGGGAGCTGTTTTTT
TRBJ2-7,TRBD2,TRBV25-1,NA,CASKLAGGHEQYF,TGTGCCAGCAAACTAGCGGGAGGGCACGAGCAGTACTTC
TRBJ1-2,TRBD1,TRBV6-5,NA,CASSYFGQGGGYTF,TGTGCCAGCAGTTACTTCGGACAGGGTGGTGGCTACACCTTC
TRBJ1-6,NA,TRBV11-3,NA,CASSLDGSYNSPLHF,TGTGCCAGCAGCTTAGATGGATCCTATAATTCACCCCTCCACTTT
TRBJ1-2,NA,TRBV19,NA,CASSIGDRGYTF,TGTGCCAGTAGTATTGGAGATCGGGGCTACACCTTC
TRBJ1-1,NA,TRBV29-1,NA,CSVRYSNTEAFF,TGCAGCGTGAGATACTCGAACACTGAAGCTTTCTTT
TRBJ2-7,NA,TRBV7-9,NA,CASSPPGAYYEQYF,TGTGCCAGCAGCCCGCCGGGAGCCTACTACGAGCAGTACTTC
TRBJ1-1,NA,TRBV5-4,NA,CASIQTANTEAFF,TGTGCCAGCATTCAGACGGCGAACACTGAAGCTTTCTTT
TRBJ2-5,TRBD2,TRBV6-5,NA,CASSYDGGSGETQYF,TGTGCCAGCAGTTACGACGGCGGGAGTGGGGAGACCCAGTACTTC